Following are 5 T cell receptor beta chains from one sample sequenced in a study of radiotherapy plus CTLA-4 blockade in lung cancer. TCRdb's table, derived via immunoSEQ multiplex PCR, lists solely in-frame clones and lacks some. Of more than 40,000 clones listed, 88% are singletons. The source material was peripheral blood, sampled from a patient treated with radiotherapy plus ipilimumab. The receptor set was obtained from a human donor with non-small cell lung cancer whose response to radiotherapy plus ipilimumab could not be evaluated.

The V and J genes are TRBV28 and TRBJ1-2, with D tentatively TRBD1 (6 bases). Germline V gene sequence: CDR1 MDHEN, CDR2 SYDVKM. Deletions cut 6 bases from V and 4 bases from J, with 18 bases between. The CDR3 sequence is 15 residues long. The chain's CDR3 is CASSLLGQGIYGYTF. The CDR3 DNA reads TGTGCCAGCAGCCTTCTGGGGCAGGGGATCTATGGCTACACCTTC.

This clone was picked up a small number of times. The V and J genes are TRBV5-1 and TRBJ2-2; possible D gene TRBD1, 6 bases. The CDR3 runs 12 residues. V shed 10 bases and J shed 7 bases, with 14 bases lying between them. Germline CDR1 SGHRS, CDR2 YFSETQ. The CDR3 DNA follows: TGCGCCTCCACCAGGGGTGGCGGGGAGCTGTTTTTT. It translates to CASTRGGGELFF.

CDR3 protein: CASSEFLAGDNEQFF. The DNA for the CDR3 is TGTGCCAGCAGTGAGTTCTTAGCGGGAGACAATGAGCAGTTCTTC. V is TRBV2 and J is TRBJ2-1; TRBD2 matches 9 bases. Looked up from germline, CDR1 is SNHLY and CDR2 is FYNNEI. With V trimmed by 3 bases and J by 5 bases, 5 bases remained unmatched. CDR3 length: 15 amino acids. Full variable domain (rest looked up from reference TRBV2 and TRBJ2-1): EPEVTQTPSHQVTQMGQEVILRCVPISNHLYFYWYRQILGQKVEFLVSFYNNEISEKSEIFDDQFSVERPDGSNFTLKIRSTKLEDSAMYFCASSEFLAGDNEQFFGPGTRLTVL.

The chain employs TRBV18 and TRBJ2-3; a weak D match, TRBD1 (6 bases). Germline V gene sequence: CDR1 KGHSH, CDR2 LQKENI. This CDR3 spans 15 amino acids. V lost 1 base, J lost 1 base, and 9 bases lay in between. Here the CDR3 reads CASSPRAGGTDTQYF. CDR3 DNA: TGTGCCAGCTCACCACGGGCAGGGGGCACAGATACGCAGTATTTT.

In DNA form, the CDR3 reads TGTGCCAGCAGCACGGGACAAGGAGCTTATAGCAATCAGCCCCAGCATTTT. Translation gives CASSTGQGAYSNQPQHF. The chain uses TRBV7-9 and TRBJ1-5; D is perhaps TRBD1 (6 bases). The germline V gene encodes CDR1 SEHNR and CDR2 FQNEAQ (reference sequence). This CDR3 is 17 amino acids long. V was pared by 5 bases and J by 0 bases, with 17 bases between.